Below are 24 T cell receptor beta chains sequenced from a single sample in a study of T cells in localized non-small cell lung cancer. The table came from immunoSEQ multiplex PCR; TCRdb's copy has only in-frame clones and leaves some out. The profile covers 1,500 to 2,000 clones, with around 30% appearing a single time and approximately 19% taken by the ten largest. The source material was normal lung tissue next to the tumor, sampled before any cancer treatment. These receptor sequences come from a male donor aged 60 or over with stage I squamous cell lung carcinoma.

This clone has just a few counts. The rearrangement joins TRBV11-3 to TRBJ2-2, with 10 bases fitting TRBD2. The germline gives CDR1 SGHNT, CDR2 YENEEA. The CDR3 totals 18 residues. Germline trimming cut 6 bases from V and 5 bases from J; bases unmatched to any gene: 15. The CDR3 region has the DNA TGTGCCAGCAGAGACCTAAGATTAGCGGGAGGTAGAACCGGGGAGCTGTTTTTT. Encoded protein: CASRDLRLAGGRTGELFF.

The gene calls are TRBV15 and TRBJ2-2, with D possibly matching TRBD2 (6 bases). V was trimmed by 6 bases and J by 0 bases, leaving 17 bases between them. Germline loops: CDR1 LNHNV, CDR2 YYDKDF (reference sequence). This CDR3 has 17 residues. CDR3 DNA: TGTGCCACCAGGTCGGGCGGGACCTTCGCGAACACCGGGGAGCTGTTTTTT. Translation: CATRSGGTFANTGELFF.

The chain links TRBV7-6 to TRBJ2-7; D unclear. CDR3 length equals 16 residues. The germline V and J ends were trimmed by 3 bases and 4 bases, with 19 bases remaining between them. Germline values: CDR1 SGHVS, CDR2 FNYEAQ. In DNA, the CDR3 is TGTGCCAGCAGCTTTACCGGAGTCCGAGGAGATTACGAGCAGTACTTC. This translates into CASSFTGVRGDYEQYF.

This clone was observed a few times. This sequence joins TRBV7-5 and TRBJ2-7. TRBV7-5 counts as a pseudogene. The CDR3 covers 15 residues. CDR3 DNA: TGTGCCAGCAGCAAAGGCACCCAAATCGCCTACGAGCAGTACTTC. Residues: CASSKGTQIAYEQYF.

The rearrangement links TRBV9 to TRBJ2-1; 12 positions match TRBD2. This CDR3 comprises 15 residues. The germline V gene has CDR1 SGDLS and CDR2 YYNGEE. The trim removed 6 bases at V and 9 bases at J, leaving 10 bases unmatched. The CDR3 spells CASKEGSSGRVEQFF. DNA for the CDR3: TGTGCCAGCAAGGAGGGGTCTAGCGGGAGGGTTGAGCAGTTCTTC.

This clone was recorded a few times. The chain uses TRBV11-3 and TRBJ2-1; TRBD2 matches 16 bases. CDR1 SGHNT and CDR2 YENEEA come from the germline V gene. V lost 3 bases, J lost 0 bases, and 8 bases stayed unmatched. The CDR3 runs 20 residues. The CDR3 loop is CASSLAGTSGGGPSYNEQFF. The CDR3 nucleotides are TGTGCCAGCAGCTTGGCCGGGACTAGCGGGGGGGGACCCTCCTACAATGAGCAGTTCTTC.

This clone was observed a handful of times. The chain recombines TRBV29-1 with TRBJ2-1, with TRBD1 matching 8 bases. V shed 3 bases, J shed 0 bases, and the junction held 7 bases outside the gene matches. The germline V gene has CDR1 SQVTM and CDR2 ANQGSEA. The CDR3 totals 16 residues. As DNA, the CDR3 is TGCAGCGTTGAGTCAGGGGGCCGACGCTCCTACAATGAGCAGTTCTTC. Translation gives CSVESGGRRSYNEQFF.

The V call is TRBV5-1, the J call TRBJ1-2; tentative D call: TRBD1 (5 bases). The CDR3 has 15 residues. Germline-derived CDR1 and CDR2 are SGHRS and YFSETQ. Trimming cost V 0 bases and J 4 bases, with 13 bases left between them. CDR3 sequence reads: CASSLGDGELYGYTF. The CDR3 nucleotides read TGCGCCAGCAGCTTGGGGGACGGGGAGCTCTATGGCTACACCTTC.

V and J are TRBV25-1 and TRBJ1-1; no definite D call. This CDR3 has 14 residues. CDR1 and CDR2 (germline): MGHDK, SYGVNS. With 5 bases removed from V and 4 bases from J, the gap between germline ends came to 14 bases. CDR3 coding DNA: TGTGCCAGCAGTAGTCGGGAGTGGGGCACTGAAGCTTTCTTT. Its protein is CASSSREWGTEAFF.

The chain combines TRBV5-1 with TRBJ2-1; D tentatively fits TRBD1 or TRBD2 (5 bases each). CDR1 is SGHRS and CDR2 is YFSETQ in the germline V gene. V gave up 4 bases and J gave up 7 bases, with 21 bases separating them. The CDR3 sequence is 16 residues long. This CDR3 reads CASSPTWTGPVNEQFF. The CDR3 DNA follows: TGCGCCAGCAGCCCAACCTGGACGGGGCCGGTTAATGAGCAGTTCTTC.

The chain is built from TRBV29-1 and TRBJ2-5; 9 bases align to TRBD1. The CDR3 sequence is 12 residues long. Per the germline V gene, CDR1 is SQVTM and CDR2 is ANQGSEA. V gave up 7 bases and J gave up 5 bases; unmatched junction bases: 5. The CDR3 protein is CSADRGVETQYF. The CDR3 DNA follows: TGCAGCGCGGACAGGGGCGTTGAGACCCAGTACTTC. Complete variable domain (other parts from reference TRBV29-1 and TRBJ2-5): SAVISQKPSRDICQRGTSLTIQCQVDSQVTMMFWYRQQPGQSLTLIATANQGSEATYESGFVIDKFPISRPNLTFSTLTVSNMSPEDSSIYLCSADRGVETQYFGPGTRLLVL.

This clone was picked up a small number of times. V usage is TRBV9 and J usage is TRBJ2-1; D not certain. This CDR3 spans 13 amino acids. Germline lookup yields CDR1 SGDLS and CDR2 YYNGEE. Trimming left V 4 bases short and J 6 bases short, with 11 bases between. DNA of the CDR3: TGTGCCAGCAGCCCCGGGTGGGTCAATGAGCAGTTCTTC. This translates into CASSPGWVNEQFF.

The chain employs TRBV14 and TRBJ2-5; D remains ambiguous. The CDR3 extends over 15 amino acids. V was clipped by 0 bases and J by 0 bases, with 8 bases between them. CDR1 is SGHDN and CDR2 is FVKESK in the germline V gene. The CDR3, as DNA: TGTGCCAGCAGCCAAGATCTGGGGTACCAAGAGACCCAGTACTTC. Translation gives CASSQDLGYQETQYF. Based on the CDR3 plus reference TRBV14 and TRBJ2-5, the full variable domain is EAGVTQFPSHSVIEKGQTVTLRCDPISGHDNLYWYRRVMGKEIKFLLHFVKESKQDESGMPNNRFLAERTGGTYSTLKVQPAELEDSGVYFCASSQDLGYQETQYFGPGTRLLVL.

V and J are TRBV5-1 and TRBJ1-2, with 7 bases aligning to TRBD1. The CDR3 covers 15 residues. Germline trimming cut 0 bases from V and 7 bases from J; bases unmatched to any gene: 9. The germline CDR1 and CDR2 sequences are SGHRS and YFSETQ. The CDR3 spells CASSLEGGRDVGYTF. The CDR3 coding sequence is TGCGCCAGCAGCTTGGAAGGGGGCCGAGATGTTGGCTACACCTTC.

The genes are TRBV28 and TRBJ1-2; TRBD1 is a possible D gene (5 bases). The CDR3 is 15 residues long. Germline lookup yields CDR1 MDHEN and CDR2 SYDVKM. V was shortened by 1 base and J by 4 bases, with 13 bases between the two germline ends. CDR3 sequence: CASSLSGGTFYGYTF. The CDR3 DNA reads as TGTGCCAGCAGTTTATCTGGCGGGACCTTCTATGGCTACACCTTC.

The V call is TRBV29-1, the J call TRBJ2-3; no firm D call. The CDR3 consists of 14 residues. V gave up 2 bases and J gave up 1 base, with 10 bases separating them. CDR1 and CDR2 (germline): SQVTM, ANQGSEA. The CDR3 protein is CSVEIRQRTDTQYF. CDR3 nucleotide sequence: TGCAGCGTTGAAATTCGCCAGCGCACAGATACGCAGTATTTT.

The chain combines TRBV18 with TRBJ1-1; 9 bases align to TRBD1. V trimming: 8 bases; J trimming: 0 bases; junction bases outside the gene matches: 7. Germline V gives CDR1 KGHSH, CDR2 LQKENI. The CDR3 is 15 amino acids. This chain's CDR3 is CASTFGQGMNTEAFF. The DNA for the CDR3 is TGTGCCAGCACATTCGGACAGGGGATGAACACTGAAGCTTTCTTT. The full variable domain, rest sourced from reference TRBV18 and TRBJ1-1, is NAGVMQNPRHLVRRRGQEARLRCSPMKGHSHVYWYRQLPEEGLKFMVYLQKENIIDESGMPKERFSAEFPKEGPSILRIQQVVRGDSAAYFCASTFGQGMNTEAFFGQGTRLTVV.

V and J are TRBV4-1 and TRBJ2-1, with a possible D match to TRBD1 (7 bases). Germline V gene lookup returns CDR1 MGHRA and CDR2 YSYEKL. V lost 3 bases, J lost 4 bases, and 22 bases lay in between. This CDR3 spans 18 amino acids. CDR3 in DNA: TGCGCCAGCAGCCAGAGGGGGGCCACGACAGGGCTTTACAATGAGCAGTTCTTC. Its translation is CASSQRGATTGLYNEQFF.

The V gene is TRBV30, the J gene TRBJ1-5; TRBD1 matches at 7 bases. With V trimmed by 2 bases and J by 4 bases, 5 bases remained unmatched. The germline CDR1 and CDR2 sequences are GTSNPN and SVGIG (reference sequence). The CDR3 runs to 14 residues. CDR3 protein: CAWSRTGQNQPQHF. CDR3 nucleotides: TGTGCCTGGAGTCGGACAGGACAAAATCAGCCCCAGCATTTT.

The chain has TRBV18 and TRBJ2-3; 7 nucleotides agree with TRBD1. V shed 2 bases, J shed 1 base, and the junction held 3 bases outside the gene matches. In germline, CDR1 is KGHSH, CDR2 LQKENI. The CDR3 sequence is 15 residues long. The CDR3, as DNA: TGTGCCAGCTCACCAGGACAGGCTGGCACAGATACGCAGTATTTT. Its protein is CASSPGQAGTDTQYF.

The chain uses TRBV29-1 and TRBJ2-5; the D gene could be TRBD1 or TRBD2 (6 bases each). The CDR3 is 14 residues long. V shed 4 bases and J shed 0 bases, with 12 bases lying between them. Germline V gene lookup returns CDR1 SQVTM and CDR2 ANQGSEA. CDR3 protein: CSVVRGANQETQYF. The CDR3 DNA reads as TGCAGCGTTGTTAGGGGGGCTAACCAAGAGACCCAGTACTTC.

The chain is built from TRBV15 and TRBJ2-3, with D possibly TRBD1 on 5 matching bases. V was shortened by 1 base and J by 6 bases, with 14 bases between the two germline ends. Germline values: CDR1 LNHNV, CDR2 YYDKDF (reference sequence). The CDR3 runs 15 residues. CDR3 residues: CATSRGQSHTDTQYF. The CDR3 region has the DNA TGTGCCACCAGCAGAGGACAGTCCCACACTGATACGCAGTATTTT.

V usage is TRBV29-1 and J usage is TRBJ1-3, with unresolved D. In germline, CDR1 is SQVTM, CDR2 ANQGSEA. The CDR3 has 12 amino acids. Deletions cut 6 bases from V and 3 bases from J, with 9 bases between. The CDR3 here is CSVRSYGNTIYF. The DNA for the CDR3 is TGCAGCGTGCGGAGTTATGGAAACACCATATATTTT.

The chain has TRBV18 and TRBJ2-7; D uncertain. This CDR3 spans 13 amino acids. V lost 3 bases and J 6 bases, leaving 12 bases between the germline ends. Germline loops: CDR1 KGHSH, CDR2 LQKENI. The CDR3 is CASSPLPVGEQYV. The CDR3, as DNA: TGTGCCAGCTCACCCCTTCCGGTGGGCGAGCAGTACGTC.